Listed below are T cell receptor beta chains from one sample, sequenced in a study of T cells after yellow fever vaccination. TCRdb called the 5' RACE reads again in MiXCR, with one record for every CDR3 protein. Among about 350,000 distinct CDR3 sequences listed, 8.1% were seen once. Sequences were derived from PBMCs, sampled roughly 47 days after the first yellow fever vaccination. These receptors were taken from a man younger than 35 who received the YFV17D yellow fever vaccine. The CDR3 runs from the conserved cysteine through the conserved F or W. D genes are given only for firm matches. A clone size is listed for some rows: how often the clone was seen (once, few, many), or a class if it is expanded.

D	size	V	J	CDR3	DNA
NA	NA	TRBV5-1	TRBJ2-5	CASSLSYRQQETQYF	TGCGCCAGCAGCTTATCGTACAGGCAACAAGAGACCCAGTACTTC
NA	NA	TRBV29-1	TRBJ2-1	CSVVSTTPYNEQFF	TGCAGCGTTGTCTCTACCACACCGTACAATGAGCAGTTCTTC
TRBD1	NA	TRBV7-6	TRBJ1-2	CASSLMGPGQGYGYTF	TGTGCCAGCAGCTTAATGGGGCCGGGACAGGGATATGGCTACACCTTC
NA	few	TRBV4-1	TRBJ2-5	CASSPLSGLVGETQYF	TGCGCCAGCAGCCCCCTCTCCGGGCTAGTAGGAGAGACCCAGTACTTC
NA	NA	TRBV6-1	TRBJ1-1	CASTRFRGSMNTEAFF	TGTGCCAGCACCCGATTTCGGGGCTCCATGAACACTGAAGCTTTCTTT
NA	NA	TRBV12-3/TRBV12-4	TRBJ2-2	CASTHLRNINTGELF	TGTGCCAGCACACACCTTCGGAACATCAACACCGGGGAGCTGTTT
TRBD2	few	TRBV7-2	TRBJ2-3	CASSLLSGLKTDTQYF	TGTGCCAGCAGCTTGCTTTCGGGACTAAAGACAGATACGCAGTATTTT
TRBD2	few	TRBV18	TRBJ2-1	CASSLRGLADNEQFF	TGTGCCAGCTCACTCCGGGGACTAGCGGACAATGAGCAGTTCTTC
NA	many	TRBV7-9	TRBJ2-3	CASSPRSGRATDTQYF	NA
NA	few	TRBV12-3/TRBV12-4	TRBJ1-2	CASSLVDYGYTF	TGTGCCAGCAGTTTAGTGGATTATGGCTACACCTTC
NA	NA	TRBV7-2	TRBJ1-2	CASSLAWTEGYGYTF	TGTGCCAGCAGCTTAGCGTGGACAGAGGGCTATGGCTACACCTTC
NA	NA	TRBV6-5	TRBJ1-4	CASSYAILGEKLFF	TGTGCCAGCAGTTACGCGATCCTCGGGGAAAAACTGTTTTTT
NA	many	TRBV7-2	TRBJ1-1	CASSLLTEAFF	TGTGCCAGCAGCTTATTGACGGAAGCTTTCTTT
TRBD1	NA	TRBV7-2	TRBJ1-1	CASSLPRTGGTEAFF	TGTGCCAGCAGCTTACCGAGGACAGGGGGCACTGAAGCTTTCTTT
NA	few	TRBV9	TRBJ2-5	CASSRGLSEETQYF	TGTGCCAGCAGCCGCGGCCTCTCGGAAGAGACCCAGTACTTC
NA	NA	TRBV12-3/TRBV12-4	TRBJ2-7	CASSLDAGTRDEQYF	TGTGCCAGCAGTTTGGATGCCGGGACACGAGACGAGCAGTACTTC
TRBD2	NA	TRBV10-3	TRBJ2-1	CAISEALAVGGNEQFF	TGTGCCATCAGTGAGGCTCTAGCGGTAGGAGGGAATGAGCAGTTCTTC
NA	NA	TRBV4-1	TRBJ2-3	CASSQMTLKLADTQYF	TGCGCCAGCAGCCAGATGACTCTAAAACTGGCAGATACGCAGTATTTT
TRBD2	few	TRBV10-2	TRBJ2-1	CATRLAGGEEQFF	TGCGCCACCCGACTAGCGGGGGGTGAGGAGCAGTTCTTC
NA	few	TRBV6-2/TRBV6-3	TRBJ1-5	CASSYSFVQGLQPQHF	TGTGCCAGCAGTTACTCGTTTGTACAGGGCCTTCAGCCCCAGCATTTT
NA	many	TRBV5-1	TRBJ1-2	CASSFSTDYGYTF	TGCGCCAGCAGCTTCTCGACAGACTATGGCTACACCTTC
NA	many	TRBV18	TRBJ2-4	CASSPPEWQGLGKNIQYF	TGTGCCAGCTCACCACCGGAGTGGCAGGGGTTAGGCAAAAACATTCAGTACTTC
NA	NA	TRBV7-2	TRBJ2-1	CASSLRSRGAVNEQFF	TGTGCCAGCAGCTTACGTAGCCGGGGGGCCGTAAATGAGCAGTTCTTC
NA	NA	TRBV9	TRBJ2-2	CASSVGQSGELFF	TGTGCCAGCAGCGTAGGCCAATCCGGGGAGCTGTTTTTT
NA	few	TRBV5-1	TRBJ2-5	CASSLDLGKETQYF	TGCGCCAGCAGCTTGGATTTGGGAAAAGAGACCCAGTACTTC
NA	few	TRBV19	TRBJ2-7	CASSIDFVGTYEQYF	TGTGCCAGTAGTATAGATTTTGTCGGAACCTACGAGCAGTACTTC
TRBD1	few	TRBV20-1	TRBJ1-6	CSARTDRDNSPLHF	TGCAGTGCTAGGACCGACAGGGATAATTCACCCCTCCACTTT
TRBD1	few	TRBV7-8	TRBJ1-2	CASSFGQAEGGYTF	TGTGCCAGCAGCTTCGGACAGGCTGAGGGTGGCTACACCTTC
NA	few	TRBV29-1	TRBJ2-1	CSVTTGLADSYNEQFF	TGCAGCGTTACTACAGGTCTAGCTGATTCCTACAATGAGCAGTTCTTC
NA	NA	TRBV7-9	TRBJ2-3	CASSPPALGGGTDTQYF	TGTGCCAGCAGCCCTCCTGCTTTGGGGGGTGGCACAGATACGCAGTATTTT
TRBD1	NA	TRBV4-1	TRBJ1-6	CASTDRGFKASYNSPLHF	TGCGCCAGTACCGACAGGGGATTTAAAGCGTCCTATAATTCACCCCTCCACTTT
NA	NA	TRBV2	TRBJ1-5	CASITDRQANQPQHF	TGTGCCAGCATTACGGATCGGCAGGCCAATCAGCCCCAGCATTTT
NA	NA	TRBV3-1	TRBJ2-2	CASRPQGYPGELFF	TGTGCCAGCAGACCTCAGGGGTACCCCGGGGAGCTGTTTTTT
TRBD1	NA	TRBV11-1	TRBJ1-2	CASSFFGSLGQGSNGYTF	TGTGCCAGCAGCTTTTTCGGTTCGTTGGGACAGGGGTCGAATGGCTACACCTTC
TRBD2	NA	TRBV20-1	TRBJ2-5	CRPSGGPLRETQYF	TGCAGGCCCTCGGGGGGGCCTTTACGAGAGACCCAGTACTTC
NA	few	TRBV3-1	TRBJ2-6	CASSQDHSGANVLTF	TGTGCCAGCAGCCAAGATCACTCTGGGGCCAACGTCCTGACTTTC
NA	NA	TRBV6-2/TRBV6-3	TRBJ2-2	CASSAAGTYTGELFF	TGTGCCAGCAGCGCTGCCGGGACTTACACCGGGGAGCTGTTTTTT
NA	few	TRBV5-1	TRBJ1-6	CASSLAPGISSSPLHF	TGCGCCAGCAGCTTGGCGCCGGGGATAAGTAGTTCACCCCTCCACTTT
NA	few	TRBV7-9	TRBJ2-3	CASSPTQYF	TGTGCCAGCAGCCCTACGCAGTATTTT
NA	many	TRBV7-2	TRBJ1-2	CASSFSSGTTNYGYTF	TGTGCCAGCAGCTTCTCGTCAGGGACCACTAACTATGGCTACACCTTC
NA	NA	TRBV29-1	TRBJ2-3	CSTTQTRTDTQYF	TGCAGCACCACACAGACCCGCACAGATACGCAGTATTTT
TRBD1	few	TRBV7-9	TRBJ1-2	CASSLVDRDYGYTF	TGTGCCAGCAGCTTAGTTGACAGGGACTATGGCTACACCTTC
TRBD1	NA	TRBV19	TRBJ2-1	CASSPRGYSYNEQFF	TGTGCCAGTAGCCCCAGGGGGTACTCCTACAATGAGCAGTTCTTC
NA	NA	TRBV19	TRBJ2-5	CASSHMETQYF	TGTGCCAGTAGTCATATGGAGACCCAGTACTTC
TRBD1	NA	TRBV2	TRBJ2-5	CASTRTGGSETQYF	TGTGCCAGCACCCGGACAGGGGGCTCTGAGACCCAGTACTTC
NA	NA	TRBV10-2	TRBJ2-2	CASRGTGELFF	TGCGCCAGTAGGGGGACCGGGGAGCTGTTTTTT
NA	many	TRBV2	TRBJ2-5	CACVEGWETQYF	TGTGCCTGCGTTGAGGGTTGGGAGACCCAGTACTTC
NA	NA	TRBV15	TRBJ2-1	CATSRDYDLRNEQFF	TGTGCCACCAGCAGAGATTACGACTTACGCAATGAGCAGTTCTTC
NA	few	TRBV7-8	TRBJ2-1	CASSPLDRGPPYNEQFF	TGTGCCAGCAGCCCCCTAGATCGGGGGCCCCCCTACAATGAGCAGTTCTTC
TRBD2	few	TRBV5-1	TRBJ2-1	CASSLWERGPKNNEQFF	TGCGCCAGCAGCTTGTGGGAGCGGGGGCCCAAAAACAATGAGCAGTTCTTC
NA	NA	TRBV19	TRBJ1-5	CAGSGGSNQPQHF	TGTGCCGGTTCTGGGGGTAGCAATCAGCCCCAGCATTTT
NA	few	TRBV12-3/TRBV12-4	TRBJ1-5	CASSVLGQGNQQPQHF	TGTGCCAGCAGTGTCCTGGGGCAGGGGAATCAACAGCCCCAGCATTTT
TRBD1	many	TRBV7-2	TRBJ1-2	CASSFRTGVEYGYTF	TGTGCCAGCAGCTTCCGGACAGGGGTGGAGTATGGCTACACCTTC